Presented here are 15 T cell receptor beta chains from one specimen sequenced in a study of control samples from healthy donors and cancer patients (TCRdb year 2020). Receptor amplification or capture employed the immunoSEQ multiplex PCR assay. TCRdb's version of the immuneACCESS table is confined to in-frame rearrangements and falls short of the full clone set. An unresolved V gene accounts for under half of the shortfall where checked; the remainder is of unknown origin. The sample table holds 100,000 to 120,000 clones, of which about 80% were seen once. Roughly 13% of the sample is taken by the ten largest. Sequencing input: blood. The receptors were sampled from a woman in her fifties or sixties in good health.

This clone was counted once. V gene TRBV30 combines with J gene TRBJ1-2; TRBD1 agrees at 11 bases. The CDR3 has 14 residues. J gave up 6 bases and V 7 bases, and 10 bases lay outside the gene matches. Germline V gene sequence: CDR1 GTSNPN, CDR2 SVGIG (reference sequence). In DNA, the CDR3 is TGTGCCTTTGCCCGAGGACAGGGGGCAAATGGCTACACCTTC. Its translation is CAFARGQGANGYTF.

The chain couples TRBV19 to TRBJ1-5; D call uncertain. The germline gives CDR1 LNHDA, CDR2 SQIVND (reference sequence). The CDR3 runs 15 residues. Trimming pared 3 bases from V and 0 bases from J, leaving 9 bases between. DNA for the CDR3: TGTGCCAGTAGTATGGGGAGAAATAGCAATCAGCCCCAGCATTTT. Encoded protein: CASSMGRNSNQPQHF.

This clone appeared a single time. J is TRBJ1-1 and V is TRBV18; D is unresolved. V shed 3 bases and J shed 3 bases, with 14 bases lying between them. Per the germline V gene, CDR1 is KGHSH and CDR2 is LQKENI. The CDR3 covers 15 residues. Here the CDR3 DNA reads TGTGCCAGCTCACCGTACGGCCGTGGGGACACTGAAGCTTTCTTT. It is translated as CASSPYGRGDTEAFF. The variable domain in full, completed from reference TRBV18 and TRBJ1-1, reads NAGVMQNPRHLVRRRGQEARLRCSPMKGHSHVYWYRQLPEEGLKFMVYLQKENIIDESGMPKERFSAEFPKEGPSILRIQQVVRGDSAAYFCASSPYGRGDTEAFFGQGTRLTVV.

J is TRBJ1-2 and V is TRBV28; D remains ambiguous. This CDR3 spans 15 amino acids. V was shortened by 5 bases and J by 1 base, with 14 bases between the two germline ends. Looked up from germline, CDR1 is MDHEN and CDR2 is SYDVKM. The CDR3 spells CASSLTRTGNYGYTF. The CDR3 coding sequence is TGTGCCAGCAGTCTCACTCGGACCGGTAACTATGGCTACACCTTC.

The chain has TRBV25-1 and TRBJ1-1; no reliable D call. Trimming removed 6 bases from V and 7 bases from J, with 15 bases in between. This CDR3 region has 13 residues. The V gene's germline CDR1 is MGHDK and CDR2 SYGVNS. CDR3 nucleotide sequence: TGTGCCAGCAGCACTCCCAGAGCTGATGAAGCTTTCTTT. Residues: CASSTPRADEAFF.

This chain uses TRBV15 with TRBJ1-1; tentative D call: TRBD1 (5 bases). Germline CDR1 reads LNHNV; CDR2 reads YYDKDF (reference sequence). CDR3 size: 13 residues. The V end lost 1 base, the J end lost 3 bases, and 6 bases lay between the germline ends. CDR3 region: CATSRGQYTEAFF. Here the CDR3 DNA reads TGTGCCACCAGCAGAGGACAGTACACTGAAGCTTTCTTT. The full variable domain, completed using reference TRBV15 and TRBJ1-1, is DAMVIQNPRYQVTQFGKPVTLSCSQTLNHNVMYWYQQKSSQAPKLLFHYYDKDFNNEADTPDNFQSRRPNTSFCFLDIRSPGLGDTAMYLCATSRGQYTEAFFGQGTRLTVV.

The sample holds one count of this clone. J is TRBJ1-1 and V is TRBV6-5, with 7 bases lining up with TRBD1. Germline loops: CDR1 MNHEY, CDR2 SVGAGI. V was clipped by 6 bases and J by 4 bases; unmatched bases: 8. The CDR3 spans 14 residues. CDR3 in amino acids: CASSLGGGSTEAFF. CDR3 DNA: TGTGCCAGCAGCTTAGGGGGCGGGAGCACTGAAGCTTTCTTT.

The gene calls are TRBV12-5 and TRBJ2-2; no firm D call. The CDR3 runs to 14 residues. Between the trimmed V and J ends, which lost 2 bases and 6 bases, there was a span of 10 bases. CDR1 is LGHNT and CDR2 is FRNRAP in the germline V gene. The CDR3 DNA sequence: TGTGCTAGTGGTTTGAACACCCTTTCCGGGGAGCTGTTTTTT. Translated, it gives CASGLNTLSGELFF.

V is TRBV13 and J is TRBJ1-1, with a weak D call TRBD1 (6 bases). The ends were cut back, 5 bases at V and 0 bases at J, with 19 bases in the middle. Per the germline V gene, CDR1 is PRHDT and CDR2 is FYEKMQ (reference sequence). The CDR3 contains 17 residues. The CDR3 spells CASSPDRSELMNTEAFF. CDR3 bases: TGTGCCAGCAGCCCAGACAGGAGCGAACTCATGAACACTGAAGCTTTCTTT.

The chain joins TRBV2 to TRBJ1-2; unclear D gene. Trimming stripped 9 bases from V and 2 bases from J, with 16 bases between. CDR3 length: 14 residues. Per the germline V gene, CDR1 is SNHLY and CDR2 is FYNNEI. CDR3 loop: CASTHRNTNYGYTF. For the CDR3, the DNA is TGTGCCAGTACCCACCGGAATACAAACTATGGCTACACCTTC. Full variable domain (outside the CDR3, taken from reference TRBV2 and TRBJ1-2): EPEVTQTPSHQVTQMGQEVILRCVPISNHLYFYWYRQILGQKVEFLVSFYNNEISEKSEIFDDQFSVERPDGSNFTLKIRSTKLEDSAMYFCASTHRNTNYGYTFGSGTRLTVV.

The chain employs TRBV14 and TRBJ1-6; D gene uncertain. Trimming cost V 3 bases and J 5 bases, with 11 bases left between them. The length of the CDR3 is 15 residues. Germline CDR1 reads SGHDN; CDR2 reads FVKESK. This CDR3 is CASSQSGANNSPLHF. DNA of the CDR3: TGTGCCAGCAGCCAGTCAGGAGCAAATAATTCACCCCTCCACTTT.

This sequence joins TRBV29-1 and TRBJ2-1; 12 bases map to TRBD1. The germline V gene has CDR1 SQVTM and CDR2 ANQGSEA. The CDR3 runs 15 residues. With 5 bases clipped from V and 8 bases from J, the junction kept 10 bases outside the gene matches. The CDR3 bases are TGCAGCGTTTTTGGGGGACAGGGGGCATCCTATGAGCAGTTCTTC. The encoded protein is CSVFGGQGASYEQFF.

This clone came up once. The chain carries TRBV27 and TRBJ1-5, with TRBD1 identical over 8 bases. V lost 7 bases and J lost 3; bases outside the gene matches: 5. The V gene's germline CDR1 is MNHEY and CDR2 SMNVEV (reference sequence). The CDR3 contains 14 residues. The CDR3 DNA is TGTGCCAGCAAAAGACAGGGGACCAATCAGCCCCAGCATTTT. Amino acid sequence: CASKRQGTNQPQHF.

The CDR3 spells CASSQDASGEETQYF. CDR3 bases: TGTGCCAGCAGCCAAGATGCTAGCGGAGAAGAGACCCAGTACTTC. This chain uses TRBV4-2 with TRBJ2-5; 7 positions match TRBD2. The CDR3 loop spans 15 amino acids. Germline V lookup: CDR1 LGHNA, CDR2 YNFKEQ. Trimming at V came to 0 bases and at J to 3 bases, leaving 4 bases not matched to a gene.

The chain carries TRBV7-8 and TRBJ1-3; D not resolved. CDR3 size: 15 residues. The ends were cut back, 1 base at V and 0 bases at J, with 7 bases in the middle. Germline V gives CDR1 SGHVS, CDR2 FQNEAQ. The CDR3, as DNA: TGTGCCAGCAGCTTAGTACTCGCCTCTGGAAACACCATATATTTT. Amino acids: CASSLVLASGNTIYF.